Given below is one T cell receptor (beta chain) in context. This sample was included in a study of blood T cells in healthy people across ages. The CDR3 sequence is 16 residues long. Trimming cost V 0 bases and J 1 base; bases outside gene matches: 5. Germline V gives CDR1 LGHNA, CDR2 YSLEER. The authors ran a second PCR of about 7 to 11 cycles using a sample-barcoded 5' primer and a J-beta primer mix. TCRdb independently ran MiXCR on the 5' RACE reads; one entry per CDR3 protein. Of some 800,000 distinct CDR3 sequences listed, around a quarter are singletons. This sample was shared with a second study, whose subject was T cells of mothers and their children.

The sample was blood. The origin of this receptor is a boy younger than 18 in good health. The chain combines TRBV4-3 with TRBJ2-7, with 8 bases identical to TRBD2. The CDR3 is CASSQDHSGASYEQYF. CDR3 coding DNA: TGCGCCAGCAGCCAAGATCATAGCGGGGCATCCTACGAGCAGTACTTC.